The following is a T cell receptor (beta chain) sequence with its context. Its cognate antigen is unknown. The sample originates from a study of OX40 agonist ivuxolimab in advanced cancers. Study details: Ivuxolimab, an antibody that agonizes OX40 (CD134), was administered to the patients. Study outcomes and limitations: Average numbers of expanded clones were greater in CD8+ T cells than in CD4+. Determination of antigen specificity was not performed for the expanded peripheral T cells.

The table came from immunoSEQ multiplex PCR; TCRdb's copy has only in-frame clones and leaves some out. The sample records more than 60,000 clones, roughly nine tenths being singletons. Germline V gene lookup returns CDR1 SGHTA and CDR2 FQGNSA. With V trimmed by 5 bases and J by 3 bases, 6 bases remained unmatched. There are 15 residues in the CDR3. Sequences were derived from CD4+ or CD8+ T cells sorted from blood, sampled in a trial of the OX40 agonist ivuxolimab. The rearrangement links TRBV7-2 to TRBJ2-2; 7 positions match TRBD1. This receptor was obtained from an adult with an advanced solid tumor such as melanoma, head and neck, liver or kidney cancer. CDR3 in amino acids: CASSLLTGYTGELFF. The CDR3 bases are TGTGCCAGCAGCCTATTGACAGGGTACACCGGGGAGCTGTTTTTT.